Listed below are T cell receptor beta chains from one sample, sequenced in a study of T cell responses to AZD1222 COVID-19 vaccine. Generated by immunoSEQ multiplex PCR, the TCRdb table keeps only in-frame clones and is missing some. The sample yields about 110,000 clones, 85% to 95% seen once. The sequences come from peripheral blood, collected on day 0 of AZD1222 vaccination. All receptors derive from an adult in good health. The conserved cysteine and the conserved F or W are not part of the CDR3 here. A D gene is named only where the DNA matches it firmly.

TRBD1	TRBV6-5	ASSPGTGFNQPQH
TRBD2	TRBV13	ASSSRRGSSYEQY
-	TRBV5-1	ASSPPYGEQY
TRBD2	TRBV4-2	ASSAWGGPRNEQF
TRBD1	TRBV6-1	ASSLRDRGRRGYT
-	TRBV30	AWSVDGTTEAF
TRBD1	TRBV18	ASSPGQGTAEAF
-	TRBV30	ALWGGGGLSYEQY
TRBD2	TRBV3-1/TRBV3-2	ASSQTSAQPYEQY
-	TRBV2	ASSTREGYNSPLH
-	TRBV28	ASTTSSQGAHSPLH
TRBD1	TRBV18	ASSRTGAGANVLT
-	TRBV18	ASSPGANYGYT
TRBD1	TRBV4-2	ASSLISTGGNQPQH
TRBD1	TRBV27	ASRQWTGVVEQF
-	TRBV5-6	ASSVRGFNAYNSPLH
-	TRBV4-2	ASSQEGGRGPYEQY
TRBD1	TRBV19	ASIGQGERQPQH
TRBD1	TRBV15	ATSRDRGQETQY
-	TRBV5-1	ASSLPRVPQETQY
-	TRBV20-1	SVLRGGYT
-	TRBV6-6	ASSPARGVNEQF
-	TRBV28	ASTGLTQETQY
-	TRBV29-1	SVEGAGEQF
TRBD1	TRBV3-1/TRBV3-2	ASSYRDRGSYGYT
-	TRBV30	AWSGGRWQY
TRBD1	TRBV30	AWTTGGYYGYT
-	TRBV5-4	ASSLGGGNEQY
-	TRBV9	ASSVPIDSSGYGYT
-	TRBV6-6	ASSYRVIGSNQPQH
TRBD1	TRBV29-1	SVALGQGMNTEAF
-	TRBV11-3	ATSRDVTYEQY
-	TRBV3-1/TRBV3-2	ASSGGPRDSGANVLT
TRBD2	TRBV2	ASSNPSGGGEQY
-	TRBV5-1	ASSRTENSPLH
-	TRBV15	ATSRDRRQNSPLH
-	TRBV27	ASSLAVGWDTQY
TRBD1	TRBV20-1	SASGTDLSNQPQH
-	TRBV9	ASSVAPLMNTEAF
TRBD1	TRBV10-2	ASSRGQGSGQPQH
-	TRBV24-1	ATSAGAGTQY
-	TRBV5-4	ASSLTRPYSNQPQH
TRBD1	TRBV4-1	ASSLGGTATGELF
-	TRBV2	ASIGGTYEQY
-	TRBV7-9	ASSVQGSEQY
-	TRBV7-6	ASSLDSAAFGYEQY
TRBD1	TRBV11-2	ASSSKDREPYEQY
-	TRBV28	ASSYAAGSNNEQF
TRBD1	TRBV6-1	ASSVSLTGAENTIY
TRBD1	TRBV2	ASGTERYEQY
TRBD1	TRBV28	ASGTQGASNEKLF
-	TRBV18	ASSGPRDTLYNEQF
-	TRBV11-2	ASSLAGYTEAF
-	TRBV13	ASSSPGHGPDEQY